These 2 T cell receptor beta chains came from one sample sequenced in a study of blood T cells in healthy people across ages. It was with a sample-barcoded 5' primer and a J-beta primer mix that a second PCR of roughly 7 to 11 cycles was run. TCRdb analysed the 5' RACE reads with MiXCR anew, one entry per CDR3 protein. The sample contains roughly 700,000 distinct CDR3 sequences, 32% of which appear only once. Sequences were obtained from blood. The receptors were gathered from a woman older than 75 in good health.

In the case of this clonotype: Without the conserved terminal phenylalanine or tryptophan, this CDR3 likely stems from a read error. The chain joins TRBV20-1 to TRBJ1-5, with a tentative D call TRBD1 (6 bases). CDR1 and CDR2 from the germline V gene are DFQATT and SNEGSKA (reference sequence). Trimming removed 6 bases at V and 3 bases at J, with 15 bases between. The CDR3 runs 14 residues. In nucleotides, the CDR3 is TGCAGTGCCAAAGGGGGGACCTACAATCAGCCCCAGCATTGT. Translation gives CSAKGGTYNQPQHC.

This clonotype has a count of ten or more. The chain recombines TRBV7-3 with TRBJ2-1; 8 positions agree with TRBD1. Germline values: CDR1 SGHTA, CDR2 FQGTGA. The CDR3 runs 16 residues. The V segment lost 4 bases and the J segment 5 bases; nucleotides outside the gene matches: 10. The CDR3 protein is CASSSNRDRFNNEQFF. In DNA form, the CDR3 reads TGTGCCAGCAGCTCTAACCGGGACAGGTTTAACAATGAGCAGTTCTTC.